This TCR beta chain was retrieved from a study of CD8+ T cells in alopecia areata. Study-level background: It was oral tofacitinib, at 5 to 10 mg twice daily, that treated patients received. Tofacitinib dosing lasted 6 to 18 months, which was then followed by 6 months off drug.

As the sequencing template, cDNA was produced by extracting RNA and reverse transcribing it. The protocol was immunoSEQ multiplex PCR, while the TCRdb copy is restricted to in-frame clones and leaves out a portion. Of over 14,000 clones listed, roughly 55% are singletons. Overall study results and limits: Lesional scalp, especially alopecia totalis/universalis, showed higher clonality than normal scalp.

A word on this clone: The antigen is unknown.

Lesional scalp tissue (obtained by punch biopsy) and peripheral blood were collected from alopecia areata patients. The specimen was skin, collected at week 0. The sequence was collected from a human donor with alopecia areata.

The CDR3 nucleotides read TGCGCCAGCAGCCACGTGGTTAGGAAAGCACAGGGGGTCGGTGAAGCTTTCTTT. This sequence encodes CASSHVVRKAQGVGEAFF. The V and J genes are TRBV4-1 and TRBJ1-1, with 8 bases matching TRBD1. From germline, CDR1 is MGHRA and CDR2 YSYEKL. CDR3 length: 18 residues. With 3 bases clipped from V and 7 bases from J, the junction kept 19 bases outside the gene matches.